One sample yielded the 3 T cell receptor beta chains listed below, sequenced in a study of PD-1 blockade in classical Hodgkin lymphoma (dated by TCRdb to the early 2020s). Libraries came from the immunoSEQ multiplex PCR assay. In its TCRdb copy, this immuneACCESS table keeps in-frame sequences only and misses some clones. Where compared with another copy, unresolved V genes explain less than half of these, and the others have no known cause. The sample table shows roughly 64,000 clones, and about 90% are seen once. The ten largest clonotypes hold over 9% of the sample. This specimen's time point label, per the study, means: cycle 4 day 1 (C4D1), after 6 weeks of nivolumab. All trial patients had relapsed after autologous stem cell transplantation, with cohorts A, B and C differing in prior brentuximab vedotin exposure. This specimen consisted of peripheral blood mononuclear cells (PBMCs), obtained before the fourth cycle of nivolumab. All receptors derive from a human donor with classical Hodgkin lymphoma.

The V and J genes are TRBV11-2 and TRBJ1-4; 8 bases align to TRBD1. Germline lookup yields CDR1 SGHAT and CDR2 FQNNGV. The J segment lost 7 bases and the V segment lost 5 bases, leaving 9 bases of the junction unmatched. The CDR3 runs 15 residues. DNA of the CDR3: TGTGCCAGCAGCCCCCAGGGGGCGCGGGTTGAAAAACTGTTTTTT. Its protein product is CASSPQGARVEKLFF.

The chain has TRBV7-9 and TRBJ1-1; the match to TRBD1 covers 7 bases. Trimming took 7 bases from V and 4 from J; bases not matched to a gene: 9. The V gene's germline CDR1 is SEHNR and CDR2 FQNEAQ (reference sequence). The length of the CDR3 is 14 residues. The CDR3 is CASIRQGEITEAFF. The CDR3 coding sequence is TGTGCCAGCATTCGGCAGGGGGAAATCACTGAAGCTTTCTTT.

The chain links TRBV10-2 to TRBJ1-3; D is ambiguous. This CDR3 region has 14 residues. The ends were cut back, 1 base at V and 1 base at J, with 5 bases in the middle. Germline V gene sequence: CDR1 WSHSY, CDR2 SAAADI. The CDR3 nucleotides are TGCGCCAGCAGTGAGTGGTTATCTGGAAACACCATATATTTT. It yields the protein CASSEWLSGNTIYF.